Listed below are T cell receptor beta chains from one sample, sequenced in a study of T cells expressing NK-cell markers. No DNA is given; TCRdb re-called the 5' RACE reads and lists each CDR3 protein once. The sample table includes about 260,000 distinct CDR3 sequences. The sample consisted of blood T cells: a sorted CD56 or NKG2C T cell subset, CD4+ or CD8+ T cells, or bulk PBMC T cells (not recorded which). The receptors derive from a woman aged 18-70 years in good health. Both conserved end residues are part of each CDR3.

>TRBV20-1|TRBJ2-1
CSASNSENSYNEQFF
>TRBV7-8|TRBJ2-2
CASSSMAGGNTGELFF
>TRBV11-3|TRBJ2-3
CASSLQASQDTQYF
>TRBV29-1|TRBJ2-1
CSVFGSSYNEQFF
>TRBV7-9|TRBJ2-1
CASSSPYGTQQFF
>TRBV11-1|TRBJ2-1
CASSSPRLALSSYNEQFF
>TRBV11-2|TRBJ1-1
CASSQNRGMNTEAFF
>TRBV12-3/TRBV12-4|TRBJ2-2
CASTPPRGNTGELFF
>TRBV4-2|TRBJ2-7
CASSRSAYSYEQYF
>TRBV20-1|TRBJ2-1
CSLDRLAANNEQFF
>TRBV28|TRBJ2-1
CASSRDSSSYNEQFF
>TRBV20-1|TRBJ1-1
CSAAQTERNTEAFF
>TRBV20-1|TRBJ2-1
CSASLGQAHNEQFF
>TRBV5-1|TRBJ1-2
CASSLEGYRNYGYTF
>TRBV30|TRBJ2-5
CAWSSGSPETQYF
>TRBV2|TRBJ2-5
CASSENTGRETQYF
>TRBV7-3|TRBJ2-1
CASTRSGREHEQFF
>TRBV6-1|TRBJ2-1
CASAPWGDNEQFF
>TRBV20-1|TRBJ1-3
CSARAPGVSFGNTIYF
>TRBV29-1|TRBJ2-6
CSALLGPTSGANVLTF
>TRBV29-1|TRBJ2-3
CSVAGGITDTQYF
>TRBV18|TRBJ2-3
CASSPGSGDTQYF
>TRBV12-3/TRBV12-4|TRBJ1-2
CASSLSGTAYGYTF
>TRBV7-2|TRBJ2-5
CASNPDLVVETQYF
>TRBV10-3|TRBJ2-7
CAIKLAGGYEQYF